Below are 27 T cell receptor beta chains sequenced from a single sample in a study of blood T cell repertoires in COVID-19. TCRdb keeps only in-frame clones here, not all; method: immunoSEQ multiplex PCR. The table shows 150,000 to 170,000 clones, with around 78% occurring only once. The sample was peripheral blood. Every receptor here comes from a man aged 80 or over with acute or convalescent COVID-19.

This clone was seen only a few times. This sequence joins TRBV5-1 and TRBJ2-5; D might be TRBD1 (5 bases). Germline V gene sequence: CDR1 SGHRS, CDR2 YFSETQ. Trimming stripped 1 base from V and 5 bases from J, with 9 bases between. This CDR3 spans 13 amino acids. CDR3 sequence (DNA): TGCGCCAGCAGCTTGCAGGGATCCGAGACCCAGTACTTC. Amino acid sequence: CASSLQGSETQYF. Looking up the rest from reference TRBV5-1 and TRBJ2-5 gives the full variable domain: KAGVTQTPRYLIKTRGQQVTLSCSPISGHRSVSWYQQTPGQGLQFLFEYFSETQRNKGNFPGRFSGRQFSNSRSEMNVSTLELGDSALYLCASSLQGSETQYFGPGTRLLVL.

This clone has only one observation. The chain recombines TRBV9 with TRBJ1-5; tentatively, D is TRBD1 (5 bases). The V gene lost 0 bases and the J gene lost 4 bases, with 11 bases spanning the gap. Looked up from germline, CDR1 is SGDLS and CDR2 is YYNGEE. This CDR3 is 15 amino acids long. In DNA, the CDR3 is TGTGCCAGCAGCGTAGAAGCAGGGAGGAATCAGCCCCAGCATTTT. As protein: CASSVEAGRNQPQHF.

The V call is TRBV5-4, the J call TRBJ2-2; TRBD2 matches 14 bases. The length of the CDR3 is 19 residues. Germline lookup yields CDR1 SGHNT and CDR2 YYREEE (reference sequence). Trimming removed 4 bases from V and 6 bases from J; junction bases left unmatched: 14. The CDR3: CASSPRLAGGPGGAGELFF. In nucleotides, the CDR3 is TGTGCCAGCAGCCCAAGACTAGCGGGGGGGCCGGGAGGTGCCGGGGAGCTGTTTTTT.

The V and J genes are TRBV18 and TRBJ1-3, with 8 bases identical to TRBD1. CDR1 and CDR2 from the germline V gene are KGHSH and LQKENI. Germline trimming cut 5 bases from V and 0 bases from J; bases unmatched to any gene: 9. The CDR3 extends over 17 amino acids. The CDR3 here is CASSSFSGQGSGNTIYF. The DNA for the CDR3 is TGTGCCAGCTCATCATTTTCAGGACAGGGCTCTGGAAACACCATATATTTT.

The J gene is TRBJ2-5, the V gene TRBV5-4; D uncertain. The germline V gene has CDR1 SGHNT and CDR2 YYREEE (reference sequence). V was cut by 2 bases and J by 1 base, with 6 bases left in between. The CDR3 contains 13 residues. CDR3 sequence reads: CASSLATQETQYF. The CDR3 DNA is TGTGCCAGCAGCTTAGCCACCCAAGAGACCCAGTACTTC.

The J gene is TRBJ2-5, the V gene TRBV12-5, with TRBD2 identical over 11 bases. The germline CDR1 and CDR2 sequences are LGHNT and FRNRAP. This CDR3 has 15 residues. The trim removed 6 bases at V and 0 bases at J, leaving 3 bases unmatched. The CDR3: CASGGLAGYQETQYF. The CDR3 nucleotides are TGTGCTAGTGGAGGACTAGCGGGTTACCAAGAGACCCAGTACTTC.

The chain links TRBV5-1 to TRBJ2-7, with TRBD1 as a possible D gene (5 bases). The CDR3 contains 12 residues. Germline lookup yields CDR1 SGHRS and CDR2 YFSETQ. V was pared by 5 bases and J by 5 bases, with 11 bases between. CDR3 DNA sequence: TGCGCCAGCAGAATCAGGGTTGACGAGCAGTACGTC. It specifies CASRIRVDEQYV.

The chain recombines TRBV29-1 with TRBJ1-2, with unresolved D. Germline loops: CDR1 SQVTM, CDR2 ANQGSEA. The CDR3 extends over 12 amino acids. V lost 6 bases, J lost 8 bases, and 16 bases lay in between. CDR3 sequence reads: CSVAAESIGYTF. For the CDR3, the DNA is TGCAGCGTGGCGGCGGAGTCAATCGGCTACACCTTC. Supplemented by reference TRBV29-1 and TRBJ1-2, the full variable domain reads SAVISQKPSRDICQRGTSLTIQCQVDSQVTMMFWYRQQPGQSLTLIATANQGSEATYESGFVIDKFPISRPNLTFSTLTVSNMSPEDSSIYLCSVAAESIGYTFGSGTRLTVV.

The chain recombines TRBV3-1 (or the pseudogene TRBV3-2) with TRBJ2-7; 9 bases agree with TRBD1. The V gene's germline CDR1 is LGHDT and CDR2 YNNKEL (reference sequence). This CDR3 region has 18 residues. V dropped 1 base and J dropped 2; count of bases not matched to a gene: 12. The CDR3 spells CASSQGGGTYRGPYEQYF. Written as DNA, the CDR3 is TGTGCCAGCAGCCAAGGGGGCGGGACCTACAGGGGGCCCTACGAGCAGTACTTC.

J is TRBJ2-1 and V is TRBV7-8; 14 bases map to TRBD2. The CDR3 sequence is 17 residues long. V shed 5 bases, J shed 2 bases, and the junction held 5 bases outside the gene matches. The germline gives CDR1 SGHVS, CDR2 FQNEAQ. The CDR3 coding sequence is TGTGCCAGCAGCCAAGGACTAGCGGGGGGACCCTACAATGAGCAGTTCTTC. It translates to CASSQGLAGGPYNEQFF.

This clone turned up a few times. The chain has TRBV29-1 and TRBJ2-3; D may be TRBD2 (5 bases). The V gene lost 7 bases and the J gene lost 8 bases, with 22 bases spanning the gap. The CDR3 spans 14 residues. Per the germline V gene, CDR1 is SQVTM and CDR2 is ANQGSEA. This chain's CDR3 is CSASGGSGSPTQYF. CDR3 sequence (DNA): TGCAGCGCGTCCGGCGGTTCGGGGAGTCCTACGCAGTATTTT.

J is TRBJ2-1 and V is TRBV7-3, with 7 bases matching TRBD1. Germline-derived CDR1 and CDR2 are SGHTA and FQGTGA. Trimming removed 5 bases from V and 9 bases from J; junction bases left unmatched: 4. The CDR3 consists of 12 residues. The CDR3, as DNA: TGTGCCAGCAGCCCGACAGGGACTGAGCAGTTCTTC. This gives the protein CASSPTGTEQFF.

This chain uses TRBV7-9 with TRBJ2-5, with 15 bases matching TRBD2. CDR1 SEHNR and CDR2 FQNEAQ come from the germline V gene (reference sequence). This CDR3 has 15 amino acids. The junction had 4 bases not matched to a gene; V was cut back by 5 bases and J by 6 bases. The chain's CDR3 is CASSPGTSGGKTQYF. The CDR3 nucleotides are TGTGCCAGCAGCCCCGGGACTAGCGGGGGGAAGACCCAGTACTTC. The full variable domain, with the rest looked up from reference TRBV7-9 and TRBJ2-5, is DTGVSQNPRHKITKRGQNVTFRCDPISEHNRLYWYRQTLGQGPEFLTYFQNEAQLEKSRLLSDRFSAERPKGSFSTLEIQRTEQGDSAMYLCASSPGTSGGKTQYFGPGTRLLVL.

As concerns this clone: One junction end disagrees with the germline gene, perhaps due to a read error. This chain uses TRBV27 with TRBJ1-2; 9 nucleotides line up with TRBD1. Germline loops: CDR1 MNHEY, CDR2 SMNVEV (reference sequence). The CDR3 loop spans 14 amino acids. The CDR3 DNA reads TGTGCCAGCAATTTAACACAGGGGGCCTATGGCTACACCTTC. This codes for CASNLTQGAYGYTF.

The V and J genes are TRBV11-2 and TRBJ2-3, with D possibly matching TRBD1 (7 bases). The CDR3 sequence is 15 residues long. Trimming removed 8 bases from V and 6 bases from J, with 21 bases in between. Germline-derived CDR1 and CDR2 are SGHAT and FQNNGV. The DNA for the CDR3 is TGTGCCAGCTCGCAACAGGGGACTTTTAGGGATACGCAGTATTTT. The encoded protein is CASSQQGTFRDTQYF.

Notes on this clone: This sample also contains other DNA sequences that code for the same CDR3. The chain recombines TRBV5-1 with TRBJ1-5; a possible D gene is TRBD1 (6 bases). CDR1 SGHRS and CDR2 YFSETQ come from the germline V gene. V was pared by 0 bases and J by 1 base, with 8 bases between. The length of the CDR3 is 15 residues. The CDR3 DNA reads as TGCGCCAGCAGCTTGGGCGGACAGAGCAATCAGCCCCAGCATTTT. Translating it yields CASSLGGQSNQPQHF.

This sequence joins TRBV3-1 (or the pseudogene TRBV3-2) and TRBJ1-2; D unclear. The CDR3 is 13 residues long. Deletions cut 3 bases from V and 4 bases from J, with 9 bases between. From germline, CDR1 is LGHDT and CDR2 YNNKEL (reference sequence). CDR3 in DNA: TGTGCCAGCAGCCACGGGGTTTCCTATGGCTACACCTTC. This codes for CASSHGVSYGYTF.

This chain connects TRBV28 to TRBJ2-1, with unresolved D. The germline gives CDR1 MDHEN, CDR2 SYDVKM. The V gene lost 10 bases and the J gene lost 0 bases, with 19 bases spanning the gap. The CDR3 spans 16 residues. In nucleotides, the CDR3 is TGTGCCACACTCCCGATGCAGAGGAGCTCCTACAATGAGCAGTTCTTC. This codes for CATLPMQRSSYNEQFF. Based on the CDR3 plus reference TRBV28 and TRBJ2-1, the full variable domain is DVKVTQSSRYLVKRTGEKVFLECVQDMDHENMFWYRQDPGLGLRLIYFSYDVKMKEKGDIPEGYSVSREKKERFSLILESASTNQTSMYLCATLPMQRSSYNEQFFGPGTRLTVL.

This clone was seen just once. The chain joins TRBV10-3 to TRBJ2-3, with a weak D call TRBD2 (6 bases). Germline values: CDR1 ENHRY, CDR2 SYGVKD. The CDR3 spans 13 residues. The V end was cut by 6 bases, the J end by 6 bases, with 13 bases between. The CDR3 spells CAISGGVGDTQYF. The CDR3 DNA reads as TGTGCCATCAGCGGGGGAGTAGGGGATACGCAGTATTTT.

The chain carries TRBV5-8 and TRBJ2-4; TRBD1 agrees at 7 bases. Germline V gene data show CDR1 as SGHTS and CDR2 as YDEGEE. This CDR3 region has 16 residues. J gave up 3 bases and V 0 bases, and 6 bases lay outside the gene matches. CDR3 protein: CASSLGEGGIKNIQYF. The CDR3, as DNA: TGTGCCAGCAGCTTGGGCGAAGGGGGCATCAAAAACATTCAGTACTTC.

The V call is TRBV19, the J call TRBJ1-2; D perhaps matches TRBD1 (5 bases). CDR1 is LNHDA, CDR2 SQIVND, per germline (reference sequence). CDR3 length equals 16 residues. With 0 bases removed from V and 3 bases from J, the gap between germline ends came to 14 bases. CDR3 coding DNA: TGTGCCAGTAGTATAGAGGTGGCAGGGTATGACTATGGCTACACCTTC. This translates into CASSIEVAGYDYGYTF.

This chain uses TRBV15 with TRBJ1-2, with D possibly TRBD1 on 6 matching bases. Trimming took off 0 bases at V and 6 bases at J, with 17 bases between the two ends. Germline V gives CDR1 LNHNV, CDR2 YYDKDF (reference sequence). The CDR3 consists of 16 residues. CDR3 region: CATSRDRVGTPNGYTF. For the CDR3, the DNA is TGTGCCACCAGCAGAGATCGAGTTGGGACACCGAATGGCTACACCTTC.

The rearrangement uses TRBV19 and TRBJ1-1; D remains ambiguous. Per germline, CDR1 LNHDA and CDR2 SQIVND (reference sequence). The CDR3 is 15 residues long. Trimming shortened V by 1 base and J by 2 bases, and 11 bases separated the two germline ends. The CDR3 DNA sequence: TGTGCCAGTAGTATAGTGTACACGGGAAACACTGAAGCTTTCTTT. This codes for CASSIVYTGNTEAFF.

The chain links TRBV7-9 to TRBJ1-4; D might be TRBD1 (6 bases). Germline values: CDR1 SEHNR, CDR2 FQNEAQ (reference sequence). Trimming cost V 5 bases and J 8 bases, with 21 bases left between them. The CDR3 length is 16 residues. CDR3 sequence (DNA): TGTGCCAGCAGCCATCCGGACAGCGCGGGGGGCGAAAAACTGTTTTTT. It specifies CASSHPDSAGGEKLFF.

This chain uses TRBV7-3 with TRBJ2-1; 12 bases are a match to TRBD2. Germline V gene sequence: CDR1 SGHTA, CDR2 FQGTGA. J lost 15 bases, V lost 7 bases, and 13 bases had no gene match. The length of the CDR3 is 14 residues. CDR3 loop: CASTARASGGALFF. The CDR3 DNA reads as TGTGCCAGCACCGCTCGGGCTAGCGGGGGGGCCTTGTTCTTC.

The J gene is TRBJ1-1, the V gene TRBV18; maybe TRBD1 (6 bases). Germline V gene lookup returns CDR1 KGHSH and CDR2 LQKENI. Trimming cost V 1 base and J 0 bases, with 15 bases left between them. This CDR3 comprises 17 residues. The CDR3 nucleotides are TGTGCCAGCTCACCACAGGACAGCGCCCAAATGAACACTGAAGCTTTCTTT. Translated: CASSPQDSAQMNTEAFF.

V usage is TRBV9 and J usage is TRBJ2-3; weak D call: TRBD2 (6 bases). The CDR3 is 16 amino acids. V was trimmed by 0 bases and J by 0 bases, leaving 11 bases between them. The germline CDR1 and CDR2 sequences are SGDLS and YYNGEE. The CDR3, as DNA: TGTGCCAGCAGCGTAGGGGCAGGGACTAGCACAGATACGCAGTATTTT. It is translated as CASSVGAGTSTDTQYF.